This T cell receptor (beta chain) is drawn from a study of human T cells and chemical hapten exposure listed by TCRdb under 2021. At the level of the whole study: Libraries were combined into a pool for sequencing, and differences in TCR yield between samples came mainly from small differences in library volumes within the pool. Peripheral blood TCR repertoire changes were tracked in vivo in alopecia patients during primary and secondary sensitization to the hapten diphenylcyclopropenone (DPC). For every blood RNA sample, sequencing covered both the TCR alpha and TCR beta chains. General study outcomes and caveats: No change with DPC sensitization was found in the number of TCRs above 1 in 1000 frequency, and no evidence of global repertoire structure alterations was found. Repeated subsampling changed both the strength of the expansion versus patch-test correlation and the threshold at which that correlation became significant.

The library was produced with 5' RACE. The instrument given in TCRdb is Illumina MiSeq. Library preparation attached unique molecular identifiers to individual cDNA molecules for quantitative, reproducible TCR counting. The study's processing was this. Samples had a median of 95,638 TCRs, with a range from about 23,224 to 690,600. The Decombinator software suite was used to annotate the V, J and CDR3 of the TCR reads. To make PS versus PT1 abundance plots, every sample was subsampled to the same number of TCRs (28,000). TCRs were defined as expanded if absent before sensitization and observed at least eight times at the 2-week time point. The raw public reads went through TCRdb reprocessing: fastp at Q25, MiXCR clone calling, in-frame beta chains kept. Rows with one shared CDR3 protein collapse into an entry with the most common genes and DNA. None of the V and J calls come from the authors' own analysis; TCRdb made them. This sample comprises about 140,000 distinct CDR3 sequences, roughly 4% of them detected only once. Of the sample, roughly 1.4% is held by the ten largest clones.

The CDR3 holds 10 amino acids from the cysteine to the phenylalanine. Solely the CDR3 DNA is kept, with 30 bases framed from the first base. CDR1 and CDR2, looked up from the germline V gene (reference sequence), are DFQATT and SNEGSKA. V gives up 6 bases and J gives up 5 bases, and the segment between their germline ends measures 4 bases. With regard to this clonotype: Its specific antigen is unknown. A much larger clone differs from this one at a single base, so this may be a read error.

Total RNA was extracted from unfractionated whole blood collected in Tempus Blood RNA tubes. A handful of healthy volunteers were used as TCR sequencing controls and were bled at day 0, 2 weeks and 6 weeks. The sequence links TRBV20-1 to TRBJ1-4; the D gene is unclear. This clonotype originated in a female donor in good health. Here the CDR3 is given as CSAWNEKLFF. The bases read TGCAGTGCGTGGAATGAAAAACTGTTTTTT.